This T cell receptor beta chain was sequenced during a study of blood T cell repertoires in COVID-19. Overall study context: Material from acute and convalescent COVID-19 was sourced from the United States, Italy and Spain. T cells, B-cell-depleted T cells, or PBMCs supplied cDNA or gDNA.

The CDR3 has 15 amino acids. The germline V gene encodes CDR1 MGHRA and CDR2 YSYEKL. Trimming cost V 3 bases and J 2 bases; bases outside gene matches: 3. Original methodology: Nucleated cell number was recorded as an estimate derived from reference gene primer amplification. The table came from immunoSEQ multiplex PCR; TCRdb's copy has only in-frame clones and leaves some out. V and J calls and clone size follow that table, whereas D and trimming were derived from the DNA. This table holds approximately 110,000 clones, less than 75% found once. The source is a human donor with acute or convalescent COVID-19. The donor label of this sample is uncertain. The specimen sequenced was peripheral blood. The J gene is TRBJ1-3, the V gene TRBV4-1; TRBD1 matches at 8 bases. The CDR3 region has the DNA TGCGCCAGCAGCCATCAGGGGGCAGCTGGAAACACCATATATTTT. Its translation is CASSHQGAAGNTIYF.